These 8 T cell receptor beta chains originate from one sample sequenced in a study of cytomegalovirus exposure and HLA in healthy donors (TCRdb year 2017). Libraries were made using the immunoSEQ multiplex PCR assay. A mixture of 60 forward primers for TCR Vbeta segments and 13 reverse primers for TCR Jbeta segments was used in the multiplex PCR. In TCRdb, the immuneACCESS table is reduced to in-frame sequences with V and J assigned. These tables do not hold every clone; where another copy was compared, an unresolved V gene accounts for under half, and the others remain unexplained. This sample is represented by about 180,000 clones; around 80% of them were singletons. More than 1.4% of the sample is taken by the ten largest. Sequenced sample: PBMCs. Source of these receptors: a man in his late teens or twenties in good health and CMV-seronegative.

The chain recombines TRBV7-9 with TRBJ2-1; D unclear. This CDR3 contains 12 residues. Germline V gene lookup returns CDR1 SEHNR and CDR2 FQNEAQ (reference sequence). V was clipped by 4 bases and J by 7 bases, with 8 bases between them. CDR3 DNA: TGTGCCAGCAGCTGGTCCGGGAATGAGCAGTTCTTC. This codes for CASSWSGNEQFF.

The chain couples TRBV2 to TRBJ2-5; 7 bases fit TRBD1. This CDR3 spans 16 amino acids. The ends lost 1 base at V and 3 bases at J; junction bases unmatched: 8. The germline gives CDR1 SNHLY, CDR2 FYNNEI. In DNA, the CDR3 is TGTGCCAGCAGTGAAGGACAGGGAGAAATTGAAGAGACCCAGTACTTC. Translation gives CASSEGQGEIEETQYF.

V gene TRBV27 combines with J gene TRBJ2-1, with D possibly being TRBD1 (5 bases). V lost 5 bases to trimming and J lost 8 bases, with 19 bases between them. Per the germline V gene, CDR1 is MNHEY and CDR2 is SMNVEV (reference sequence). The CDR3 runs 15 residues. The CDR3 is CASSIRTPVGDEQFF. The CDR3 region has the DNA TGTGCCAGCAGTATTCGGACCCCTGTAGGGGATGAGCAGTTCTTC.

The rearrangement links TRBV6-5 to TRBJ1-2; no clear D gene. The CDR3 covers 15 residues. The V end lost 0 bases, the J end lost 2 bases, and 10 bases lay between the germline ends. Looked up from germline, CDR1 is MNHEY and CDR2 is SVGAGI. The CDR3 DNA reads TGTGCCAGCAGTTACTCGGAGACGTTCAACTATGGCTACACCTTC. As protein: CASSYSETFNYGYTF.

Comment on this clone: Other nucleotide sequences in the sample specify the same CDR3. The chain has TRBV5-1 and TRBJ1-1; unclear D gene. V lost 0 bases, J lost 3 bases, and 12 bases lay in between. Germline loops: CDR1 SGHRS, CDR2 YFSETQ. The CDR3 spans 15 residues. This CDR3 reads CASSLVVGRDTEAFF. Here the CDR3 DNA reads TGCGCCAGCAGCTTGGTGGTAGGGCGGGACACTGAAGCTTTCTTT.

The rearrangement uses TRBV29-1 and TRBJ2-3; 7 nucleotides agree with TRBD2. This CDR3 comprises 13 residues. The V segment lost 4 bases and the J segment 5 bases; nucleotides outside the gene matches: 6. CDR1 and CDR2 from the germline V gene are SQVTM and ANQGSEA. This CDR3 is CSVAAGVGDTQYF. DNA for the CDR3: TGCAGCGTTGCGGCGGGAGTTGGAGATACGCAGTATTTT.

The gene calls are TRBV9 and TRBJ1-2; D is uncertain. Germline V lookup: CDR1 SGDLS, CDR2 YYNGEE. The V gene lost 2 bases and the J gene lost 1 base, with 12 bases spanning the gap. CDR3 size: 15 residues. CDR3 sequence reads: CASSVSLPGNYGYTF. In nucleotides, the CDR3 is TGTGCCAGCAGCGTTTCCTTGCCCGGTAACTATGGCTACACCTTC.

The chain links TRBV4-3 to TRBJ1-5; tentatively, D is TRBD1 (6 bases). The CDR3 covers 16 residues. Germline V gene lookup returns CDR1 LGHNA and CDR2 YSLEER. Trimming pared 4 bases from V and 1 base from J, leaving 14 bases between. CDR3 residues: CASSRDTGISNQPQHF. The CDR3 bases are TGCGCCAGCAGCCGGGACACAGGGATAAGCAATCAGCCCCAGCATTTT.